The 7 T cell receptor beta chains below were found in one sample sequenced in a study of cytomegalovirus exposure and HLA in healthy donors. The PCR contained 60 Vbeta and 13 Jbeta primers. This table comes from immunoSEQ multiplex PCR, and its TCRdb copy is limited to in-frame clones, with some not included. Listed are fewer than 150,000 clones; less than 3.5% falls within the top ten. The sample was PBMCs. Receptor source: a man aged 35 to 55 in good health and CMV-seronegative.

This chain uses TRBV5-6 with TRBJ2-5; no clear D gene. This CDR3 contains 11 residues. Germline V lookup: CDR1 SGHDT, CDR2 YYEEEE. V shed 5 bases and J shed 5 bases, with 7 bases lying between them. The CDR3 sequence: CASSLEETQYF. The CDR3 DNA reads TGTGCCAGCAGTCTGGAGGAGACCCAGTACTTC.

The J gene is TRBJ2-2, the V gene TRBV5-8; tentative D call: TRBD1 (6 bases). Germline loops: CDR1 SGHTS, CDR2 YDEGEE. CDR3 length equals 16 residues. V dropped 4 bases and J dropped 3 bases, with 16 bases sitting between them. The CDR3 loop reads CASSRGWGADTGELFF. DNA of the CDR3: TGTGCCAGCAGCAGGGGGTGGGGAGCTGACACCGGGGAGCTGTTTTTT.

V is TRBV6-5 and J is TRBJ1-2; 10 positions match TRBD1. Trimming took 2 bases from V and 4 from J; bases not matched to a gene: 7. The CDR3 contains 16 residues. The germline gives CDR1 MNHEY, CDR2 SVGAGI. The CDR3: CASSYQRTGGSYGYTF. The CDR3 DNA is TGTGCCAGCAGTTACCAAAGGACAGGGGGTAGCTATGGCTACACCTTC.

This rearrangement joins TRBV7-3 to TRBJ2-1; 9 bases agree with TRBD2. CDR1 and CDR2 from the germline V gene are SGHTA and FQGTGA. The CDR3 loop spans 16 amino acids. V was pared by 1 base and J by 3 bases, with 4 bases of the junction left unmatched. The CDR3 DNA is TGTGCCAGCAGCTTAAGTGCGGGGGGGTTCTACAATGAGCAGTTCTTC. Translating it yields CASSLSAGGFYNEQFF. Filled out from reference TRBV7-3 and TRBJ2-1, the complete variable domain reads GAGVSQTPSNKVTEKGKYVELRCDPISGHTALYWYRQSLGQGPEFLIYFQGTGAADDSGLPNDRFFAVRPEGSVSTLKIQRTERGDSAVYLCASSLSAGGFYNEQFFGPGTRLTVL.

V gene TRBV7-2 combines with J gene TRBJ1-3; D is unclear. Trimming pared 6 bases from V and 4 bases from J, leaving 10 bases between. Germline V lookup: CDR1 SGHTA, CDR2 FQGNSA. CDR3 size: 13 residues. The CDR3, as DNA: TGTGCCAGCAGACACAGTTCCGGAAACACCATATATTTT. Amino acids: CASRHSSGNTIYF. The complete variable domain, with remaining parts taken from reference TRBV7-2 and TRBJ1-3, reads GAGVSQSPSNKVTEKGKDVELRCDPISGHTALYWYRQSLGQGLEFLIYFQGNSAPDKSGLPSDRFSAERTGGSVSTLTIQRTQQEDSAVYLCASRHSSGNTIYFGEGSWLTVV.

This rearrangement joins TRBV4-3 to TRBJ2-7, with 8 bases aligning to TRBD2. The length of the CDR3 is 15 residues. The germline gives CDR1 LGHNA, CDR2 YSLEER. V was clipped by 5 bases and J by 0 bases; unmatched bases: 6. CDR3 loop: CASSKNAGGSYEQYF. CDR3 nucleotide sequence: TGCGCCAGCAGCAAGAACGCGGGGGGCTCCTACGAGCAGTACTTC.

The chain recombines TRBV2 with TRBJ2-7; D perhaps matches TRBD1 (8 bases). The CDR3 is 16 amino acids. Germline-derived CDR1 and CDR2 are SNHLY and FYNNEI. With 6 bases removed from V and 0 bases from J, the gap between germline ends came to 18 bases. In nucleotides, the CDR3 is TGTGCCAGCAGCTACGACAGGGGAGGGTCCTCCTACGAGCAGTACTTC. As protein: CASSYDRGGSSYEQYF.